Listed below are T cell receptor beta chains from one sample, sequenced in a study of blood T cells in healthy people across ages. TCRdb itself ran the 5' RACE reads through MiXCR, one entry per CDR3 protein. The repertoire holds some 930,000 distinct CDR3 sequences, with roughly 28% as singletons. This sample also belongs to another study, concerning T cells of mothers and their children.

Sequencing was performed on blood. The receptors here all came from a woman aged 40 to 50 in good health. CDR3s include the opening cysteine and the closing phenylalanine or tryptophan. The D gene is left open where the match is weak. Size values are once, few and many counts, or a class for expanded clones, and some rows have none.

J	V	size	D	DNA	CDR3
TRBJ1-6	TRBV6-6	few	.	TGTGCCAGCGTGGAGGGGACGGCGCGATCACCCCTCCACTTT	CASVEGTARSPLHF
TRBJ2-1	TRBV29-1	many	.	TGCAGCGGACAGTTCAATGAGCAGTTCTTC	CSGQFNEQFF
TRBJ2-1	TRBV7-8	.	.	TGTGCCAGCAGCACAGTGGGGGGGCCTTACAATGGGCAGTTCTTC	CASSTVGGPYNGQFF
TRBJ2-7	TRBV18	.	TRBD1	TGTGCCAGCTCACCACCGGGGACAGGGGATATGAAGTACTTC	CASSPPGTGDMKYF
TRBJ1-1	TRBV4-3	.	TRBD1	TGCGCCAGCAGCCATGAGGGACAGGGTGAAGCTTTATTT	CASSHEGQGEALF
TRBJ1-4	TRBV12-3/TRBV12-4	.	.	TGTGCCAGCAGTTTCCAGCGAAAGGAAAAACTGTTTTTT	CASSFQRKEKLFF
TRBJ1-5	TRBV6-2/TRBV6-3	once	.	TGTGCCAGCAGTTACCCGAGGGGGGATGGGGCAAATAGCAATCAGCCCCAGCATTTT	CASSYPRGDGANSNQPQHF
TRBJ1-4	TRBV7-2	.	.	TGTGCCAGCAGCGGGGGGGAGTATGAAAAACTGTTTTTT	CASSGGEYEKLFF
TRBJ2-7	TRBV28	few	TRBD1	TGTGCCAGCAGGAAGGACAGGGTCGCCTACGAGCAGTACTTC	CASRKDRVAYEQYF
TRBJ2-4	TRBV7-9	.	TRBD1	TGTGCCAGCAGCTCCTCCTCAGGGGGCGGGAACATTCAGTACTTC	CASSSSSGGGNIQYF
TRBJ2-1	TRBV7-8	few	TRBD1	TGTGCCAGCAGCTTAGAACCGGGACAGGGGTACAATGAGCAGTTCTTC	CASSLEPGQGYNEQFF
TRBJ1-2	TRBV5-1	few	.	TGCGCCAGCAGCTTGGATCCGAAAATGATATATGGCTACACCTTC	CASSLDPKMIYGYTF
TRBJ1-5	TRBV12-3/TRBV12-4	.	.	TGTGCCAGCCGCCGGGGGGGCGCCGACAATCAGCCCCAGCATTTT	CASRRGGADNQPQHF
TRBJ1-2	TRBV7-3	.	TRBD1	TGTGCCAGCAGTACAGGGGGCTCTTCTAACTATGGCTACACCTTC	CASSTGGSSNYGYTF
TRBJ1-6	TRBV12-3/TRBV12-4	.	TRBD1	TGTGCCAGCAGTGTGGGCAGGGGGCATTCACCCCTCCACTTT	CASSVGRGHSPLHF
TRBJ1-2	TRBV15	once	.	TGTGCCACCAGCGAAACAGGTCCACGCTACACCTTC	CATSETGPRYTF
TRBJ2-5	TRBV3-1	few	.	TGTGCCAGCAGCCAATTGAGACAGCACCAAGAGACCCAGTACTTC	CASSQLRQHQETQYF
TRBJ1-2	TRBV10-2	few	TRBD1	TGCGCCAGCAGTGGATCAGGGGGCGGGAACTATGGCTACACCTTC	CASSGSGGGNYGYTF
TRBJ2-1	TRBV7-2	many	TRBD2	TGTGCCAGCAGCCTAGAAGCTACCAGCGGGGTTACTGAGCAGTTCTTC	CASSLEATSGVTEQFF
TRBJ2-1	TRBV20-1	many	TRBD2	TGCAGTGCTTCTTCTAGCGGGGGGTTCGGTAATGAGCAGTTCTTC	CSASSSGGFGNEQFF
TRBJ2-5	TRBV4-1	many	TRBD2	TGCGCCAGCAGCCAAGTGTCTAGCGGGTGGGAGACCCAGTACTTC	CASSQVSSGWETQYF
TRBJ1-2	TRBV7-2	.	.	TGTGCCAGCAGCTATACCAATTACTATGGCTACACCTTC	CASSYTNYYGYTF
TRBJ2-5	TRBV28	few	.	TGTGCCAGCAAGTCTACAGGGGAGGGAGAGACCCAGTACTTC	CASKSTGEGETQYF
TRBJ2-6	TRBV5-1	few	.	TGCGCCAGCAGCTGGGGTACTGGGGCCAACGTCCTGACTTTC	CASSWGTGANVLTF
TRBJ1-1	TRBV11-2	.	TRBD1	TGTGCCAGCAGCTCTGGACAGGGAATTTACACTGAAGCTTTCTTT	CASSSGQGIYTEAFF
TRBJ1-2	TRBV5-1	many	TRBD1	TGCGCCAGCAGCTTACTGCCGGGACAGGGAGTCGGCTATGGCTACACCTTC	CASSLLPGQGVGYGYTF
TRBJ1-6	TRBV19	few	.	TGTGCCAGTAGTGGAGGGCAGCCGTATAATTCACCCCTCCACTTT	CASSGGQPYNSPLHF
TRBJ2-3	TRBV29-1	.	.	TGCAGCGGATCCGGGGCCAACACAGATGCGCAGTATTTT	CSGSGANTDAQYF
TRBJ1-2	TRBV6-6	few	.	TGTGCCAGCAGTACCGGGACCCTCACCTTC	CASSTGTLTF
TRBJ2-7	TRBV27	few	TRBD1	TGTGCCAGCAGTTTTACCTCGACAGGGGCCTACGAGCAGTACTTC	CASSFTSTGAYEQYF
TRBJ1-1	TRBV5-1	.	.	TGCGCCAGTCGAGAACAGGCCATGAACACTGAAGCTTTCTTT	CASREQAMNTEAFF
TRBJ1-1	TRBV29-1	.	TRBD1	TGCAGCGTTGAGGTGCGACAGGGGGGCACTGAAGCTTTCTTT	CSVEVRQGGTEAFF
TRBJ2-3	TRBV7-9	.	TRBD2	TGTGCCAGCAGCTCCCTTCGAGGACTAGCGGGAGGGGATACGCAGTATTTT	CASSSLRGLAGGDTQYF
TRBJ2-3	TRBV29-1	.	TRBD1	TGCAGCGGGGGACAGGGAACAGATACGCAGTATTTT	CSGGQGTDTQYF
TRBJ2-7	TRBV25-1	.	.	TGTGCCAGCAGTGACCTGTCGACAGAAAAATCAATAAAATACGAGCAGTACTTC	CASSDLSTEKSIKYEQYF
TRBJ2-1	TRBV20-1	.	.	TGCAGTGCCAAAGACCCTACGGGGGGCAACAATGAGCAGTTCTTC	CSAKDPTGGNNEQFF